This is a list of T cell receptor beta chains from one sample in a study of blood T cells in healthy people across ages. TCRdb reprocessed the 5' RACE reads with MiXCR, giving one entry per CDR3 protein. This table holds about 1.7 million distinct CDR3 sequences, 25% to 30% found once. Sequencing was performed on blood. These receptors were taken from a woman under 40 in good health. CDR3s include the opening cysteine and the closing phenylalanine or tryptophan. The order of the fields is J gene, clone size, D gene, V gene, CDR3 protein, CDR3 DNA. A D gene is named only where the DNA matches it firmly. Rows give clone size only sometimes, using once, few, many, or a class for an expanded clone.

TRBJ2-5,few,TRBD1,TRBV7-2,CASSRGQSVYQETQYF,TGTGCCAGCAGCAGGGGACAGAGCGTGTACCAAGAGACCCAGTACTTC
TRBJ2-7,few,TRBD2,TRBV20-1,CSARTSGRGDNEQYF,TGCAGTGCTAGGACTAGCGGGAGAGGCGACAATGAGCAGTACTTC
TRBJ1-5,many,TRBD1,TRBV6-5,CASSRTGGQPQHF,TGTGCCAGCAGTCGGACAGGCGGCCAGCCCCAGCATTTT
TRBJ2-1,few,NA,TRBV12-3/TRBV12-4,CASSLALGGGDDQFF,TGTGCCAGCAGTTTAGCTCTGGGGGGTGGCGATGATCAGTTCTTC
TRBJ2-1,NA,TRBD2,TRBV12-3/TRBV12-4,CASSLGLTSGGFNEQFF,TGTGCCAGCAGTTTAGGGCTAACTAGCGGGGGGTTCAATGAGCAGTTCTTC
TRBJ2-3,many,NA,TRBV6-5,CASSRGVSDTQYF,TGTGCCAGCAGCCGTGGGGTATCTGATACGCAGTATTTT
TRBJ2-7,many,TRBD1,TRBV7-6,CASSLAATGYEQYF,TGTGCCAGCAGCTTAGCGGCGACAGGGTACGAGCAGTACTTC
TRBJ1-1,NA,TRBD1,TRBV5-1,CASSLAGGGGNTEAFF,TGCGCCAGCAGCTTGGCAGGGGGCGGCGGGAACACTGAAGCTTTCTTT
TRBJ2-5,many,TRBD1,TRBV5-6,CASSLESGQIQETQYF,TGTGCCAGCAGCTTGGAGTCGGGACAGATCCAAGAGACCCAGTACTTC
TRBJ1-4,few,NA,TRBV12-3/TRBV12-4,CASTLLRGGPATNEKLFF,TGTGCCAGCACCCTGTTGAGGGGGGGACCTGCAACTAATGAAAAACTGTTTTTT
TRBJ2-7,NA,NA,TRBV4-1,CASSQEGYSYEQYF,TGCGCCAGCAGCCAAGAGGGGTACTCCTACGAGCAGTACTTC
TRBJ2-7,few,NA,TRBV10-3,CAISESVASSYEQYF,TGTGCCATCAGTGAGTCAGTAGCGAGCTCCTACGAGCAGTACTTC
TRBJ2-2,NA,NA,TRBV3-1,CASSRESGELFF,TGTGCCAGCAGCCGAGAATCCGGGGAGCTGTTTTTT
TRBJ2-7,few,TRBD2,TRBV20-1,CSAKSLGTSSYEQYF,TGCAGTGCTAAGAGTCTAGGGACTAGCTCCTACGAGCAGTACTTC
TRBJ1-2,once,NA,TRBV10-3,CALRREGAYGYTF,TGTGCCTTGCGCCGCGAGGGCGCTTATGGCTACACCTTC
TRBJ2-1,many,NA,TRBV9,CASSVGYEQFF,TGTGCCAGCAGCGTTGGGTATGAGCAGTTCTTC
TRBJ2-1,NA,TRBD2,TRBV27,CASSLRLAGGEQFF,TGTGCCAGCAGTTTAAGGCTAGCGGGAGGTGAGCAGTTCTTC
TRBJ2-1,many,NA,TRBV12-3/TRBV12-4,CASSFRGGSYNEQFF,TGTGCCAGCAGTTTTCGAGGGGGCTCCTACAATGAGCAGTTCTTC
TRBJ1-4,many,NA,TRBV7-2,CASSPGQSNEKLFF,TGTGCCAGCAGCCCCGGACAGTCTAATGAAAAACTGTTTTTT
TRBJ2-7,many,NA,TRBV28,CASSQQDSYEQYF,TGTGCCAGCAGTCAACAGGACAGCTACGAGCAGTACTTC
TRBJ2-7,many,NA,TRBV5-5,CASSPRGVEQYF,TGTGCCAGCAGCCCTAGGGGGGTCGAGCAGTACTTC
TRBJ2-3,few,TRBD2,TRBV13,CASSLALAGGLSNTQYF,TGTGCCAGCAGCTTAGCCTTAGCGGGGGGGCTGTCAAATACGCAGTATTTT
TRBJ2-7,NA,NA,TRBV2,CASSETRIQYF,TGTGCCAGCAGTGAGACTCGAATACAGTACTTC
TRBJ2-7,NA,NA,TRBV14,CASSRALGPGYEQYF,TGTGCCAGCAGCCGCGCCCTTGGACCAGGCTACGAGCAGTACTTC
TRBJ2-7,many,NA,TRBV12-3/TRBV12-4,CASSASEGQYF,TGTGCCAGCAGCGCTTCAGAGGGGCAGTACTTC
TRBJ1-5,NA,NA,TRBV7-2,CASSPGGTPNQPQHF,TGTGCCAGCAGCCCCGGGGGGACGCCTAATCAGCCCCAGCATTTT
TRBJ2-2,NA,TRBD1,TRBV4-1,CASSPSTARGHTGELFF,TGCGCCAGCAGCCCCTCAACGGCCAGGGGGCACACCGGGGAGCTGTTTTTT
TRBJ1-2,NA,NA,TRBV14,CASSQGGQGRTSGYTF,TGTGCCAGCAGCCAAGGAGGCCAGGGGCGGACCTCTGGCTACACCTTC
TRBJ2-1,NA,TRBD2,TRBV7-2,CASSQPGLAGGSYNEQFF,TGTGCCAGCAGCCAACCGGGACTAGCGGGAGGGTCCTACAATGAGCAGTTCTTC
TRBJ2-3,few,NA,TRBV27,CASKVAERTDTQYF,TGTGCCAGCAAAGTCGCGGAGCGCACAGATACGCAGTATTTT
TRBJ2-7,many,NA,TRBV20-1,CSARDPQGPFYEQYF,TGCAGTGCTAGGGACCCCCAAGGTCCCTTTTACGAGCAGTACTTC
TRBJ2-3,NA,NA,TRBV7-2,CASSPDGYTDTQYF,TGTGCCAGCAGCCCAGACGGATACACAGATACGCAGTATTTT
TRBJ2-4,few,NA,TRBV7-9,CASSPDRTKDIQYF,TGTGCCAGCAGCCCCGACAGAACCAAAGACATTCAGTACTTC
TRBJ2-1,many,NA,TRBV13,CASSLGHPANEQFF,TGTGCCAGCAGCTTAGGCCACCCCGCCAATGAGCAGTTCTTC
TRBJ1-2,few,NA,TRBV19,CASSTTDLYGYTF,TGTGCCAGTAGTACGACGGACCTCTATGGCTACACCTTC
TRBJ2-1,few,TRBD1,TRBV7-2,CASSSPQGPHNEQFF,TGTGCCAGCAGCTCCCCACAGGGGCCCCACAATGAGCAGTTCTTC
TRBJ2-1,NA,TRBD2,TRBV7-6,CASSLALPREGVGNEQFF,TGTGCCAGCAGCTTAGCGCTTCCGCGGGAGGGCGTTGGAAATGAGCAGTTCTTC
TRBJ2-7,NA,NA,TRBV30,CAWSDNRYEQYF,TGTGCCTGGAGTGACAACAGGTACGAGCAGTACTTC
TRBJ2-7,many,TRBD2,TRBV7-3,CASSASGTSDEQYF,TGTGCCAGCAGCGCCTCCGGGACTAGCGACGAGCAGTACTTC
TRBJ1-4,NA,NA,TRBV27,CASSLSTRANEKLFF,TGTGCCAGCAGTTTATCGACACGGGCTAATGAAAAACTGTTTTTT
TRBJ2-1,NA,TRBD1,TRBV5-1,CASSLAGNRGNNEQFF,TGCGCCAGCAGCTTGGCCGGTAACAGGGGGAACAATGAGCAGTTCTTC
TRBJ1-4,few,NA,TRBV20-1,CSAKRGSGNEKLFF,TGCAGTGCAAAGAGGGGCAGTGGTAATGAAAAACTGTTTTTT
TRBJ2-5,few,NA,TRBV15,CATSRVGGPQETQYF,TGTGCCACCAGCAGAGTTGGGGGGCCGCAAGAGACCCAGTACTTC
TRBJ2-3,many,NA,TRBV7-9,CASSLSTQRFPYF,TGTGCCAGCAGCCTCTCGACTCAGAGGTTCCCGTATTTT
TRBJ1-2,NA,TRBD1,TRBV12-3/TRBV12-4,CASSPLGPIRTGRNTF,TGTGCCAGCAGTCCCCTCGGCCCTATCAGGACAGGGAGAAACACCTTC